Following are 21 T cell receptor beta chains from one sample sequenced in a study of blood T cells in healthy people across ages (dated by TCRdb to 2014 to 2015). Library preparation was by 5' RACE. Sequencing used an Illumina HiSeq 2500. The second PCR ran for about 7 to 11 cycles and used a J-beta primer mix along with a sample-barcoded 5' primer. The public reads were quality trimmed at Q25 with fastp and then assembled into clones with MiXCR by TCRdb, keeping productive beta chains. Rows with a matching CDR3 protein are joined into one entry that keeps the most common DNA and genes. The sample data list under 2 million distinct CDR3 sequences, and 34% of these were observed just once. Roughly 10% of the sample rests with the top ten. Sample: blood. The source is a woman aged 25 to 39 in good health.

This clonotype came up a few times. The V call is TRBV9, the J call TRBJ2-3; TRBD2 agrees at 9 bases. Germline V CDR1 and CDR2: SGDLS, YYNGEE. The CDR3 contains 18 residues. V lost 2 bases and J lost 2; bases outside the gene matches: 12. The DNA of the CDR3 is TGTGCCAGCAGCGTGGATGGTAGCGGGAGATGGGACACAGATACGCAGTATTTT. Protein sequence: CASSVDGSGRWDTDTQYF.

This clonotype appeared a few times. The chain joins TRBV29-1 to TRBJ1-2; 8 nucleotides agree with TRBD1. After removal of 1 base from V and 5 bases from J, the junction contained 15 bases not matched to a gene. Germline V gives CDR1 SQVTM, CDR2 ANQGSEA. The CDR3 extends over 17 amino acids. The CDR3 loop reads CSVEVMRQGISVYGYTF. The CDR3 nucleotides read TGCAGCGTTGAAGTAATGCGACAGGGGATTTCGGTTTATGGCTACACCTTC.

The chain is built from TRBV11-2 and TRBJ2-1; 7 bases agree with TRBD2. Per germline, CDR1 SGHAT and CDR2 FQNNGV. The CDR3 runs 16 residues. V lost 0 bases to trimming and J lost 2 bases; unmatched junction nucleotides: 4. The DNA for the CDR3 is TGTGCCAGCAGCTTAGAGGTGGGAGGGGCCTACAATGAGCAGTTCTTC. Encoded protein: CASSLEVGGAYNEQFF.

This clonotype was seen more than once but under ten times. J is TRBJ1-2 and V is TRBV27; 9 nucleotides match TRBD1. This CDR3 has 14 residues. Germline V gene data show CDR1 as MNHEY and CDR2 as SMNVEV (reference sequence). V lost 5 bases, J lost 4 bases, and 5 bases stayed unmatched. The DNA of the CDR3 is TGTGCCAGCAGTACGATGGACAGGGGCTATGGCTACACCTTC. Amino acids: CASSTMDRGYGYTF.

Details on this clonotype: Germline and junction disagree at one end, which may indicate a read error. The genes are TRBV29-1 and TRBJ2-1; 9 bases agree with TRBD1. CDR1 is SQVTM and CDR2 is ANQGSEA in the germline V gene. This CDR3 region has 14 residues. CDR3: CSVEWDRDYNGQFF. The DNA of the CDR3 is TGCAGCGTTGAATGGGACAGGGACTACAATGGGCAGTTCTTC.

This clonotype was found a few times. The chain joins TRBV27 to TRBJ1-1; 10 bases align to TRBD1. J lost 5 bases, V lost 6 bases, and 12 bases had no gene match. Germline V lookup: CDR1 MNHEY, CDR2 SMNVEV (reference sequence). The length of the CDR3 is 16 residues. CDR3 sequence (DNA): TGTGCCAGCAGCCCCGTGATTGGGACAGGGGTGACTGAAGCTTTCTTT. Its translation: CASSPVIGTGVTEAFF.

This clonotype was observed a handful of times. The chain links TRBV12-3 or TRBV12-4 to TRBJ1-4; tentatively, D is TRBD1 (5 bases). Trimming removed 4 bases at V and 1 base at J, with 7 bases between. The CDR3 has 14 residues. This CDR3 reads CASSWRGTNEKLFF. For the CDR3, the DNA is TGTGCCAGCAGTTGGAGGGGAACTAATGAAAAACTGTTTTTT.

The rearrangement uses TRBV7-9 and TRBJ2-3, with D perhaps TRBD1 (7 bases). Per the germline V gene, CDR1 is SEHNR and CDR2 is FQNEAQ (reference sequence). The ends were cut back, 3 bases at V and 0 bases at J, with 16 bases in the middle. The CDR3 contains 17 residues. The CDR3 nucleotides read TGTGCCAGCAGCTTCCCCAGGGGGGACCTGAGCACAGATACGCAGTATTTT. Translating gives CASSFPRGDLSTDTQYF.

This chain connects TRBV7-9 to TRBJ2-1, with 8 bases identical to TRBD1. The CDR3 is made up of 16 amino acids. V lost 4 bases and J lost 6; bases outside the gene matches: 11. Germline assignment: CDR1 SEHNR and CDR2 FQNEAQ (reference sequence). The CDR3, as DNA: TGTGCCAGCAGCTCCCGCCCGCAGGGGGCGGTCAATGAGCAGTTCTTC. The encoded protein is CASSSRPQGAVNEQFF.

This clonotype was seen ten or more times. The junction and the germline gene differ at one end; a read error may be behind it. V is TRBV7-2 and J is TRBJ2-7; the D is unclear. Germline V gene sequence: CDR1 SGHTA, CDR2 FQGNSA. This CDR3 spans 14 amino acids. In DNA, the CDR3 is TGTGCCAGCAGGTTAGAGGCCGGGTTTGGCGAGCAGTACTTC. Its protein product is CASRLEAGFGEQYF.

V and J are TRBV9 and TRBJ2-5, with 12 bases identical to TRBD2. CDR1 is SGDLS, CDR2 YYNGEE, per germline. V dropped 1 base and J dropped 4; count of bases not matched to a gene: 2. The CDR3 is made up of 15 amino acids. In DNA form, the CDR3 reads TGTGCCAGCAGCGTATCTAGCGGGAGGGGAGAGACCCAGTACTTC. Translating it yields CASSVSSGRGETQYF.

Only a few counts were recorded for this clonotype. This chain joins TRBV6-6 and TRBJ1-2; no reliable D call. Germline V gene lookup returns CDR1 MNHNY and CDR2 SVGAGI (reference sequence). The CDR3 runs 12 residues. Trimming pared 6 bases from V and 3 bases from J, leaving 8 bases between. The CDR3 is CASSRKDYGYTF. The CDR3 region has the DNA TGTGCCAGCAGCCGAAAAGACTATGGCTACACCTTC.

This chain links TRBV3-1 with TRBJ2-2; no clear D. This CDR3 has 14 residues. The germline CDR1 and CDR2 sequences are LGHDT and YNNKEL (reference sequence). The V end was cut by 0 bases, the J end by 5 bases, with 7 bases between. CDR3 in amino acids: CASSQDWLTGELFF. The CDR3 nucleotides are TGTGCCAGCAGCCAAGATTGGCTAACCGGGGAGCTGTTTTTT.

Points on this clonotype: At one boundary the junction diverges from the germline segment, which might be a read error. The chain recombines TRBV7-3 with TRBJ1-1; D is possibly TRBD1 (6 bases). The CDR3 sequence is 15 residues long. CDR1 and CDR2 (germline): SGHTA, FQGTGA. CDR3: CASNLIPGANTEAFF. The CDR3 DNA reads TGTGCCAGCAACTTAATCCCAGGGGCAAACACTGAAGCTTTCTTT.

The chain uses TRBV20-1 and TRBJ1-1; TRBD1 is a possible D gene (6 bases). The CDR3 is 13 amino acids. V was shortened by 3 bases and J by 6 bases, with 14 bases between the two germline ends. The germline V gene has CDR1 DFQATT and CDR2 SNEGSKA (reference sequence). CDR3 protein: CSASYSGEAEAFF. The CDR3 region has the DNA TGCAGTGCTAGTTATTCAGGGGAAGCTGAAGCTTTCTTT.

This clonotype was seen more than once but under ten times. The CDR3 region is CSARDFLAGHRDEQYF. CDR3 nucleotide sequence: TGCAGTGCTAGAGATTTCTTAGCGGGCCACCGGGACGAGCAGTACTTC. The gene calls are TRBV20-1 and TRBJ2-4; the match to TRBD2 covers 7 bases. The J call may be faulty, since TRBJ2-7 better matches the DNA end. The CDR3 extends over 16 amino acids. Germline CDR1 and CDR2: DFQATT and SNEGSKA (reference sequence).

This clonotype was counted between two and nine times. V and J are TRBV4-1 and TRBJ2-2, with 11 bases that match TRBD2. The CDR3 length is 16 residues. V lost 1 base to trimming and J lost 5 bases; unmatched junction nucleotides: 3. The germline V gene encodes CDR1 MGHRA and CDR2 YSYEKL. The CDR3 nucleotides read TGCGCCAGCAGCCAAGTACTAGCGGGGGCGACCGGGGAGCTGTTTTTT. Encoded protein: CASSQVLAGATGELFF.

The chain joins TRBV27 to TRBJ1-5; the D is unclear. The CDR3 runs 13 residues. Per germline, CDR1 MNHEY and CDR2 SMNVEV (reference sequence). The V end lost 7 bases, the J end lost 4 bases, and 11 bases lay between the germline ends. CDR3 bases: TGTGCCAGCACCGAATCGGGGAATCAGCCCCAGCATTTT. Translation gives CASTESGNQPQHF.

The CDR3 reads CASSPTGAFRTEAFF. The DNA of the CDR3 is TGCGCCAGCAGCCCTACTGGGGCCTTTCGGACTGAAGCTTTCTTT. The rearrangement joins TRBV4-1 to TRBJ1-1, with a tentative D call TRBD1 (5 bases). The V end lost 4 bases, the J end lost 5 bases, and 17 bases lay between the germline ends. There are 15 residues in the CDR3. Germline V gene data show CDR1 as MGHRA and CDR2 as YSYEKL.

This clonotype has only a few counts. V gene TRBV10-3 combines with J gene TRBJ2-7, with 10 bases fitting TRBD1. Germline CDR1 ENHRY, CDR2 SYGVKD. The CDR3 runs to 15 residues. With V trimmed by 4 bases and J by 2 bases, 5 bases remained unmatched. The CDR3 nucleotides read TGTGCCATCAGTGGGACAGGGGGTTCTGCCTACGAGCAGTACTTC. Amino acids: CAISGTGGSAYEQYF.

The DNA for the CDR3 is TGCGCCAGCAGCTTAGGACAGGCGTCTCTGGCCTACGAGCAGTACTTC. Encoded protein: CASSLGQASLAYEQYF. The V call is TRBV5-1, the J call TRBJ2-7; 7 bases align to TRBD1. Per germline, CDR1 SGHRS and CDR2 YFSETQ. Trimming at V came to 2 bases and at J to 2 bases, leaving 10 bases not matched to a gene. The CDR3 extends over 16 amino acids.